This T cell receptor (beta chain) originates from a study of blood T cell repertoires in COVID-19 (dated by TCRdb to between 2020 and 2021). Concerning the study at large: Samples from collaborators originated in the United States, Italy and Spain and spanned both the acute and convalescent phases of COVID-19. The material from the prospective study consisted of cDNA or gDNA derived from T cells, B-cell-depleted T cells, or PBMCs. Where HLA class I and class II types were available, the types were taken from metadata supplied by the sample provider, not from assay-based typing. A freely available public database, intended as a resource for researchers studying the immune response to SARS-CoV-2, is where the repertoires were released. Samples were obtained from the ongoing ImmuneRACE study (first 160 participants) and from about 1,300 subjects provided by 6 global collaborators. A de-identified subject ID, COVID-19 status, age in years and sex were almost always included in the sample metadata. Deeply sampled blood TCRbeta repertoires from subjects exposed to, actively infected with, or recovered from COVID-19 were included in the dataset.

V is clipped by 2 bases and J by 9 bases, and the sequence between their germline boundaries is 16 bases long. The germline V gene encodes CDR1 MNHNY and CDR2 SVGAGI (reference sequence). The CDR3 starts with the cysteine, ends with the phenylalanine, and has 14 residues. The CDR3 DNA has 42 bases and is translated from base 1. On this clone itself: The antigen this receptor binds is unknown. No much larger clonotype is one base removed from it; base qualities were not supplied.

Results and caveats for the whole study, not just this receptor: The quantity of clinical and demographic metadata differed by source and by participant and was supplied without curation.

Collaborating institutions collected whole blood in K2EDTA tubes following their own protocols. For TCRbeta analysis, collaborator samples were shipped as frozen whole blood, as isolated PBMCs, or as DNA extracted from either sample type. TCRbeta CDR3 regions were amplified from genomic DNA using the immunoSEQ Assay, a bias-controlled multiplex PCR. The paper's processing steps were these. Nucleated cell counts per sample were estimated from amplification of reference gene primers within the assay. Sequence reads were collapsed and filtered to measure the absolute abundance of every unique TCRbeta CDR3 rearrangement. Productive Simpson clonality was computed per sample as the square root of Simpson's diversity index over productive rearrangements. TCRdb took over this immuneACCESS table, retaining in-frame rearrangements with V and J assigned. Such tables are incomplete; in checked studies, under half of the missing clones stem from an unresolved V gene, and the remainder is unexplained. The DNA gave D and trimming, while V, J and clone size come from that table. The sample data list about 180,000 clones, and approximately 79% of these were observed just once. Approximately 26% of the sample rests with the top ten.

The sequenced material came from peripheral blood. The receptor comes from a woman between 65 and 79 years old with acute or convalescent COVID-19. The chain was built from TRBV6-6 and TRBJ1-1; TRBD1 could be the D gene, as 5 bases match. CDR3 sequence: CASSYAPWGEKAFF. The DNA sequence reads TGTGCCAGCAGTTACGCCCCCTGGGGGGAAAAAGCTTTCTTT.